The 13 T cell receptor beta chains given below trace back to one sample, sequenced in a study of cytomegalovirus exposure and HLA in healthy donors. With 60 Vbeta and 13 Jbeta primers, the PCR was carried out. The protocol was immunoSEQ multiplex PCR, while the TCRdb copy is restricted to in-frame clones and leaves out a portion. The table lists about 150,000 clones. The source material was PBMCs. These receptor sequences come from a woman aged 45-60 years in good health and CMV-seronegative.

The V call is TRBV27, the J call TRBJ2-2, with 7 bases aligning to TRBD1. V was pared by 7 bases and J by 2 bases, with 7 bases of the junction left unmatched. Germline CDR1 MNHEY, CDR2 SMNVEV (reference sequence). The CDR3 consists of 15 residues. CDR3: CASKPQGPNTGELFF. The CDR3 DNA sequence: TGTGCCAGCAAACCACAGGGGCCAAACACCGGGGAGCTGTTTTTT.

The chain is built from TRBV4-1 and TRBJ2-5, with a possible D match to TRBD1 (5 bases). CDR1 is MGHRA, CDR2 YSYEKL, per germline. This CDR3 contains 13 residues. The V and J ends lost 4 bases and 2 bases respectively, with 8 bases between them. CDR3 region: CASSPQGQETQYF. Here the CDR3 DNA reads TGCGCCAGCAGCCCCCAGGGACAAGAGACCCAGTACTTC.

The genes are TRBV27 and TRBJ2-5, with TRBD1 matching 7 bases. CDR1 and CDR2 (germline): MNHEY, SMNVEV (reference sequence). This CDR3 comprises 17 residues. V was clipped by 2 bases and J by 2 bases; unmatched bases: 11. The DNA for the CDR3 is TGTGCCAGCAGTTTACCCCGGGACAGTTCGGGGCAAGAGACCCAGTACTTC. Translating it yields CASSLPRDSSGQETQYF.

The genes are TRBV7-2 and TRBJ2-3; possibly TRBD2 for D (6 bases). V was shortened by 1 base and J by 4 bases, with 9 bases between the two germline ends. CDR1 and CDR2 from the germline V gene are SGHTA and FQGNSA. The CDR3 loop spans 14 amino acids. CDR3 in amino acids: CASSLVGGSDTQYF. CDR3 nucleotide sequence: TGTGCCAGCAGCTTAGTTGGAGGGTCAGATACGCAGTATTTT.

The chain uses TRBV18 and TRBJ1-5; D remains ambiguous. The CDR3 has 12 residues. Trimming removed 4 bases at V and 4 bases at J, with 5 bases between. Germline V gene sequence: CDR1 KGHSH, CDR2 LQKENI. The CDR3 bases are TGTGCCAGCTCACGAGAAAATCAGCCCCAGCATTTT. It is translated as CASSRENQPQHF.

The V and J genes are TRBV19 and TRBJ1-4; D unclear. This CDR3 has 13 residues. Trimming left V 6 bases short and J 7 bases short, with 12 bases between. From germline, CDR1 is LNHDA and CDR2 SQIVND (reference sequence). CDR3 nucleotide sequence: TGTGCCAGTAGCGGAGGGATGGGTGAAAAACTGTTTTTT. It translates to CASSGGMGEKLFF.

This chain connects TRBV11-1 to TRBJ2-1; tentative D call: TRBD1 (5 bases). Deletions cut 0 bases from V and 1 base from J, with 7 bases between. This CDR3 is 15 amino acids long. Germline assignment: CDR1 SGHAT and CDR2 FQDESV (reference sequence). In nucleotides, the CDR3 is TGTGCCAGCAGCTTAGCAGGGGTATCCTACAATGAGCAGTTCTTC. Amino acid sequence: CASSLAGVSYNEQFF.

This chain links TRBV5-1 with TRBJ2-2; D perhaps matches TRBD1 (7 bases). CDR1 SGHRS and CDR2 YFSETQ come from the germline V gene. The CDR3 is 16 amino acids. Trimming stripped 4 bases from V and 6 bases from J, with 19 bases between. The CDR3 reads CASSISGQGGAGELFF. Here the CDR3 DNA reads TGCGCCAGCAGCATTAGCGGCCAGGGGGGTGCCGGGGAGCTGTTTTTT.

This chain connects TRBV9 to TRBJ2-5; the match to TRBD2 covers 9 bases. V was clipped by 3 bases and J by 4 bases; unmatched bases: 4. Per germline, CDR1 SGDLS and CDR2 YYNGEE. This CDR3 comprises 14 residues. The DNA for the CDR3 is TGTGCCAGCAGCGAAGCGGGGGGTAGAGAGACCCAGTACTTC. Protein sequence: CASSEAGGRETQYF.

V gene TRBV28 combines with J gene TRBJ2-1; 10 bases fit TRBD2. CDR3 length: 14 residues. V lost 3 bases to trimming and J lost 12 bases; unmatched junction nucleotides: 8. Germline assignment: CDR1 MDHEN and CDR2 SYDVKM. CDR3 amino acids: CASSLRLAGEGQFF. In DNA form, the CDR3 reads TGTGCCAGCAGTTTGCGGCTAGCGGGAGAAGGGCAGTTCTTC.

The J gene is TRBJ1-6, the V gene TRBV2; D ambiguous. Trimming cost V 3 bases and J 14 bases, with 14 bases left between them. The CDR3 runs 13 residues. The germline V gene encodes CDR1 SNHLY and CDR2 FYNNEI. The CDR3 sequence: CASSEAAGLTLHF. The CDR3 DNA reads TGTGCCAGCAGTGAGGCAGCAGGCTTAACCCTCCACTTT.

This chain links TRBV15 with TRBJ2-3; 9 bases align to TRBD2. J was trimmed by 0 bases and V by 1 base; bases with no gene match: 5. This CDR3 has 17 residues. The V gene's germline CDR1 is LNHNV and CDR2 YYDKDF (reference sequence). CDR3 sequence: CATSRGLAETSTDTQYF. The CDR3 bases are TGTGCCACCAGCAGAGGACTAGCGGAAACTAGCACAGATACGCAGTATTTT.

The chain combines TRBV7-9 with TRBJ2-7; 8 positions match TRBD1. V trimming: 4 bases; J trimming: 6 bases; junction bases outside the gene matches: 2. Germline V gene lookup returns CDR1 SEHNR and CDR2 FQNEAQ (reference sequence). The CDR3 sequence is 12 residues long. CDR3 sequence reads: CASSYGTGEQYF. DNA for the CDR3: TGTGCCAGCAGCTACGGGACAGGCGAGCAGTACTTC.